The source of this T cell receptor (beta chain) is a study of T cell repertoires in cytomegalovirus infection. Overall study context: Signatures in public TCR beta sequences pointed to both CMV infection and matching HLA type.

MiXCR was run by TCRdb on the reads, yielding one entry per CDR3 protein. The table lists approximately 120,000 distinct CDR3 sequences, around 31% of them singletons, with about three quarters in the top ten. The CDR3 totals 13 residues. V was clipped by 5 bases and J by 0 bases, with 4 bases between them. Germline CDR1 is SEHNR and CDR2 is FQNEAQ (reference sequence). To note about this clonotype: The target antigen is unknown.

The study's findings and limits: Within the response measured ex vivo, HLA-C-restricted CMV-specific TCR beta clonotypes were dominant. Identification of carriers of CMV plus the relevant HLA was performed using cumulative public TCR beta family frequency.

This chain uses TRBV7-9 with TRBJ2-2; D not resolved. This sequence originates from a human donor in good health (CMV status not recorded). Some clones in this sample may be carry-over from other donors' samples. Material: CD8+ T cells from cultured PBMCs, obtained from culture after CMV antigen stimulation. The CDR3 DNA reads TGTGCCAGCAGCCCGACGAACACCGGGGAGCTGTTTTTT. Protein sequence: CASSPTNTGELFF.